This is a list of T cell receptor beta chains from one sample in a study of blood T cell repertoires in COVID-19. Sequencing was performed with immunoSEQ multiplex PCR; in TCRdb, only in-frame clones are kept and a portion is missing. The sample comprises 140,000 to 150,000 clones, about nine tenths of which are singletons, and around 6.1% rests with the top ten. Sample: peripheral blood. The receptors derive from a man older than 75 with acute or convalescent COVID-19. Both conserved end residues are part of each CDR3. The order of the fields is V gene, J gene, D gene, clone size, CDR3 DNA, CDR3 protein. D genes are given only for firm matches. Not all rows give a size; the values are once, few, many and, for expanded clones, a class.

TRBV5-1	TRBJ1-2	TRBD1	.	TGCGCCAGCAGCTTGCAGGATAGGGGGCCAGGTAACTATGGCTACACCTTC	CASSLQDRGPGNYGYTF
TRBV5-5	TRBJ1-2	TRBD1	.	TGTGCCAGCAGCTTGACCGGGGACAGGGTTGAGGGCTACACCTTC	CASSLTGDRVEGYTF
TRBV3-1/TRBV3-2	TRBJ1-3	TRBD1	.	TGTGCCAGCAGCCAAGAATGGGCACAGGGGATCTCTGGAAACACCATATATTTT	CASSQEWAQGISGNTIYF
TRBV7-9	TRBJ1-4	TRBD1	.	TGTGCCAGCAGCTTAGCGCTAGGACAGGGGAATGAAAAACTGTTTTTT	CASSLALGQGNEKLFF
TRBV5-1	TRBJ2-3	TRBD2	.	TGCGCCAGCAGCTGGGAGACTAGCGGGAGCACAGATACGCAGTATTTT	CASSWETSGSTDTQYF
TRBV6-1	TRBJ2-7	.	.	TGTGCCAGCAGTGAAGGAAGGGCCCTTGGGGCTTACGAGCAGTACTTC	CASSEGRALGAYEQYF
TRBV19	TRBJ2-1	TRBD2	once	TGTGCCAGTAGTGTCGGGGGAGGGAATAGTGAGCAGTTCTTC	CASSVGGGNSEQFF
TRBV3-1/TRBV3-2	TRBJ1-4	TRBD1	.	TGTGCCAGCAGCCGGACAGGGTCCGGAAAACTGTTTTTT	CASSRTGSGKLFF
TRBV19	TRBJ2-7	TRBD1	once	TGTGCCAGTAGCCTGACCGGGACAGTCATTCTAGACTACGAGCAGTACTTC	CASSLTGTVILDYEQYF
TRBV4-1	TRBJ2-5	TRBD2	.	TGCGCCAGCAGCCAAGTCCAAACCGTCGGGGGGCAAGAGACCCAGTACTTC	CASSQVQTVGGQETQYF
TRBV14	TRBJ1-6	.	.	TGTGCCAGCAGCCAAGGGGGCCCACGCTCCTATAATTCACCCCTCCACTTT	CASSQGGPRSYNSPLHF
TRBV5-1	TRBJ2-1	.	.	TGCGCCAGCAGCTTGGTTTCAGGCTACAATGAGCAGTTCTTC	CASSLVSGYNEQFF
TRBV13	TRBJ1-3	.	.	TGTGCCAGCAGCTTAGTCAGGGGTGGAAACACCATATATTTT	CASSLVRGGNTIYF
TRBV7-3	TRBJ2-1	TRBD2	.	TGTGCCAGCAGGCGGGGGGCAGGCTCCTACAATGAGCAGTTCTTC	CASRRGAGSYNEQFF
TRBV5-6	TRBJ1-1	.	.	TGTGCCAGCAGCTTGGGCAAGCTCCCTGAAGCTTTCTTT	CASSLGKLPEAFF
TRBV3-1/TRBV3-2	TRBJ2-1	.	.	TGTGCCAGCAGCCAAGACCTCCAGACTCAGTCCTACAATGAGCAGTTCTTC	CASSQDLQTQSYNEQFF
TRBV4-1	TRBJ1-6	.	.	TGCGCCAGCAGCCAAGATTGGGGCAACATGAATTCACCCCTCCACTTT	CASSQDWGNMNSPLHF
TRBV19	TRBJ1-2	TRBD1	.	TGTGCCACCACCACAGGGGGATATAACTATGGCTACACCTTC	CATTTGGYNYGYTF
TRBV7-8	TRBJ2-7	.	.	TGTGCCAGCAGCCATAGCCCAGGGTTTCAATCGGGTGAGCAGTACTTC	CASSHSPGFQSGEQYF
TRBV27	TRBJ2-7	TRBD1	.	TGTGCCAGCAGTCCCTTCGGACAGGGATCTCTCGAGCAGTACTTC	CASSPFGQGSLEQYF
TRBV5-1	TRBJ2-3	.	.	TGCGCCAGCAGCCTAACCACAGATACGCAGTATTTT	CASSLTTDTQYF
TRBV6-1	TRBJ2-6	.	.	TGTGCCAGCAGTGTTTCCAGTTTTCTCTCTGGGGCCAACGTCCTGACTTTC	CASSVSSFLSGANVLTF
TRBV10-3	TRBJ1-4	.	.	TGTGCCATCAGTCAGGCAGGTGAAAAACTGTTTTTT	CAISQAGEKLFF
TRBV19	TRBJ2-1	TRBD1	.	TGTGCCAGTAGTTCAGGACAGGGGAGGCACAATGAGCAGTTCTTC	CASSSGQGRHNEQFF
TRBV7-8	TRBJ1-2	.	.	TGTGCCAGCAGCTTTTGGGAGGGGTATGGCTACACCTTC	CASSFWEGYGYTF
TRBV2	TRBJ2-3	TRBD2	.	TGTGCCAGCAGGGTTCTAGCGGGGGCCCCAACAGATACGCAGTATTTT	CASRVLAGAPTDTQYF
TRBV25-1	TRBJ1-1	.	few	TGTGCCAGCAGTGAATATTCGGGCACTGAAGCTTTCTTT	CASSEYSGTEAFF
TRBV28	TRBJ2-5	.	.	TGTGCCAGCAGCCGAGTCGGGATACTAGCAGGAACTCAAGAGACCCAGTACTTC	CASSRVGILAGTQETQYF
TRBV28	TRBJ1-5	TRBD1	.	TGTGCCATCTGGGGACAGGGGGCCGGTCAGCCCCAGCATTTT	CAIWGQGAGQPQHF
TRBV3-1/TRBV3-2	TRBJ1-2	TRBD1	.	TGTGCCAGCAGCCAGGCTGGCTATACGGGACAGCAAGCTAACTATGGCTACACCTTC	CASSQAGYTGQQANYGYTF
TRBV27	TRBJ1-6	.	.	TGTGCCAGCAGTCTTATCGGGGGGTCTGGAGGTAATTCACCCCTCCACTTT	CASSLIGGSGGNSPLHF
TRBV5-1	TRBJ1-3	.	.	TGCGCCAGCAGCTTGGACAGGGTCGGTGGAAACACCATATATTTT	CASSLDRVGGNTIYF
TRBV27	TRBJ2-7	TRBD2	.	TGTGCCAGCAGTCGGACTAGCGGGGGGATCCGATACGAGCAGTACTTC	CASSRTSGGIRYEQYF
TRBV15	TRBJ2-5	TRBD2	.	TGTGCCACCAGCATAAGACTAGCGGGAGTGGAGACCCAGTACTTC	CATSIRLAGVETQYF
TRBV21-1	TRBJ2-7	.	.	TGTGCCAGCAGCAAGGTAGGAGGGACTAGCGGGAAGAGCTCCTACGAGCAGTACTTC	CASSKVGGTSGKSSYEQYF
TRBV3-1/TRBV3-2	TRBJ2-1	.	once	TGTGCCAGCAGCCACTTACAGAGCTCCTACAATGAGCAGTTCTTC	CASSHLQSSYNEQFF
TRBV9	TRBJ1-4	TRBD1	.	TGTGCCAGCAGCGTAGGGACAGGGGTGGAAAAACTGTTTTTT	CASSVGTGVEKLFF
TRBV5-6	TRBJ2-7	TRBD2	.	TGTGCCAGCAGCTTTGGTGCGGGAGCGGACTACGAGCAGTACTTC	CASSFGAGADYEQYF
TRBV5-5	TRBJ1-1	.	few	TGTGCCAGCAGCTTTGCTAACGGGGGACACACTGAAGCTTTCTTT	CASSFANGGHTEAFF
TRBV7-9	TRBJ2-5	TRBD2	.	TGTGCCAGCAGCCGACTAGCGGGGGGGCAGGAGACCCAGTACTTC	CASSRLAGGQETQYF
TRBV9	TRBJ2-7	.	.	TGTGCCAGCAGCGTTGGGGTGGGGGGCTACGAGCAGTACTTC	CASSVGVGGYEQYF